Listed here are 32 T cell receptor beta chains from one sample, sequenced in a study of naive and memory T cell subsets. TCR cDNA received a 3' ligated oligonucleotide that carried a UMI. The SP2 primer and nested alpha and beta constant region primers amplified ligated cDNA in four rounds. Via MiXCR, TCRdb re-called the 5' RACE reads, giving one row per CDR3 protein. The top ten hold almost 10% of the sample, which has 50,000 to 65,000 distinct CDR3 sequences, around 7.3% seen once. These receptors were obtained from a female donor in good health.

V is TRBV6-5 and J is TRBJ1-6; 8 nucleotides line up with TRBD1. Germline V CDR1 and CDR2: MNHEY, SVGAGI. The CDR3 is 15 residues long. The V segment lost 5 bases and the J segment 6 bases; nucleotides outside the gene matches: 6. The CDR3 protein is CASSPDRVSNSPLHF. CDR3 nucleotide sequence: TGTGCCAGCAGTCCGGACAGGGTTTCTAATTCACCCCTCCACTTT.

This clonotype was observed a few times. CDR3 nucleotide sequence: TGTGCCAGCAGCGTAGGTGCTGGGGCAGGGGCCAACGTCCTGACTTTC. Translated, it gives CASSVGAGAGANVLTF. This sequence joins TRBV9 and TRBJ2-6; tentative D call: TRBD1 (5 bases). This CDR3 region has 16 residues. With 0 bases removed from V and 4 bases from J, the gap between germline ends came to 11 bases. Germline V gene sequence: CDR1 SGDLS, CDR2 YYNGEE.

A few counts support this clonotype. This chain joins TRBV20-1 and TRBJ1-5; D not resolved. With 2 bases removed from V and 2 bases from J, the gap between germline ends came to 10 bases. The CDR3 totals 14 residues. Germline V gene sequence: CDR1 DFQATT, CDR2 SNEGSKA (reference sequence). CDR3 nucleotides: TGCAGTGCTAGAAAGTCAGGACGCAATCAGCCCCAGCATTTT. It translates to CSARKSGRNQPQHF.

At least ten counts were recorded for this clonotype. The gene calls are TRBV20-1 and TRBJ2-3, with 13 nucleotides matching TRBD2. The germline V gene has CDR1 DFQATT and CDR2 SNEGSKA (reference sequence). V shed 4 bases, J shed 2 bases, and the junction held 12 bases outside the gene matches. The CDR3 contains 18 residues. The CDR3 region is CSATRLAGGRTFTDTQYF. The CDR3 DNA follows: TGCAGTGCTACCCGACTAGCGGGGGGCCGCACATTCACAGATACGCAGTATTTT.

Ten or more counts support this clonotype. The J gene is TRBJ1-1, the V gene TRBV2, with TRBD1 matching 8 bases. V dropped 8 bases and J dropped 5; count of bases not matched to a gene: 7. The CDR3 contains 13 residues. The germline gives CDR1 SNHLY, CDR2 FYNNEI. This CDR3 reads CASQEDRGTEAFF. For the CDR3, the DNA is TGTGCCAGCCAGGAAGACAGGGGAACTGAAGCTTTCTTT.

This clonotype was seen repeatedly, ten times or more. V and J are TRBV7-3 and TRBJ2-1, with TRBD2 identical over 13 bases. J gave up 4 bases and V 0 bases, and 6 bases lay outside the gene matches. The CDR3 runs to 18 residues. Germline V gene data show CDR1 as SGHTA and CDR2 as FQGTGA. The CDR3 loop reads CASSLTPRLAGGYNEQFF. CDR3 DNA: TGTGCCAGCAGCTTAACCCCTCGACTAGCGGGGGGTTACAATGAGCAGTTCTTC.

For the CDR3, the DNA is TGTGCCAGCAGCCAACACGGGTCAAGCGAACAAGAGACCCAGTACTTC. This translates into CASSQHGSSEQETQYF. V gene TRBV3-1 combines with J gene TRBJ2-5; D is undetermined. Germline values: CDR1 LGHDT, CDR2 YNNKEL (reference sequence). This CDR3 is 16 amino acids long. V gave up 2 bases and J gave up 2 bases, with 15 bases separating them.

Ten or more counts support this clonotype. The V gene is TRBV5-6, the J gene TRBJ1-5; weak D call: TRBD1 (5 bases). Trimming shortened V by 3 bases and J by 3 bases, and 13 bases separated the two germline ends. CDR3 length: 15 residues. CDR1 SGHDT and CDR2 YYEEEE come from the germline V gene. The CDR3 region has the DNA TGTGCCAGCAGCTGGGGACGGACCAACAATCAGCCCCAGCATTTT. The encoded protein is CASSWGRTNNQPQHF.

This clonotype was seen at least ten times. The chain has TRBV6-6 and TRBJ2-3; no definite D call. V was pared by 2 bases and J by 1 base, with 4 bases between. The CDR3 runs 13 residues. The germline gives CDR1 MNHNY, CDR2 SVGAGI (reference sequence). DNA of the CDR3: TGTGCCAGCAGTTACGACGGCACAGATACGCAGTATTTT. This gives the protein CASSYDGTDTQYF.

This clonotype was observed a few times. The genes are TRBV6-1 and TRBJ2-3, with D perhaps given as TRBD1 or TRBD2 (5 bases each). V was clipped by 8 bases and J by 8 bases, with 20 bases between them. The CDR3 length is 14 residues. CDR1 and CDR2 from the germline V gene are MNHNS and SASEGT. The CDR3 loop is CASLRAREKGTQYF. CDR3 nucleotides: TGTGCCAGCCTGCGGGCCAGGGAGAAGGGTACGCAGTATTTT.

This clonotype has at least ten counts. V is TRBV27 and J is TRBJ1-5; TRBD1 matches at 7 bases. V dropped 3 bases and J dropped 6; count of bases not matched to a gene: 8. The CDR3 runs to 15 residues. The germline gives CDR1 MNHEY, CDR2 SMNVEV (reference sequence). CDR3 DNA: TGTGCCAGCAGTTTGGGCACAGGGGCCGGTCAGCCCCAGCATTTT. Its protein is CASSLGTGAGQPQHF.

The chain is built from TRBV1 and TRBJ2-1; TRBD1 was called by the table and not checked on the DNA. TRBV1 is a pseudogene locus. The CDR3 totals 17 residues. CDR3 amino acids: CTSFSLTRDWGLGEQFF. The CDR3, as DNA: TGCACCAGCTTTAGCCTCACCCGGGACTGGGGACTGGGTGAGCAGTTCTTC.

The J gene is TRBJ2-5, the V gene TRBV20-1, with D possibly being TRBD2 (5 bases). Trimming stripped 0 bases from V and 4 bases from J, with 9 bases between. Germline CDR1 DFQATT, CDR2 SNEGSKA (reference sequence). The CDR3 length is 13 residues. The CDR3 sequence: CSARDQRLETQYF. In nucleotides, the CDR3 is TGCAGTGCTAGAGACCAGCGGCTAGAGACCCAGTACTTC.

In this sample, this clonotype turned up a few times. At one end, the junction sequence differs from germline, possibly due to a read error. The J gene is TRBJ1-1, the V gene TRBV14; weak D call: TRBD1 (6 bases). CDR3 size: 18 residues. From germline, CDR1 is SGHDN and CDR2 FVKESK. CDR3 nucleotide sequence: TGTGCCAGCAGCCAAGAATGGGTAGGGGGTCACAGGAACACTGAAGCCTTCTTT. Amino acids: CASSQEWVGGHRNTEAFF.

This clonotype was seen a handful of times. One end of the junction is discordant with germline, which a read error may explain. This sequence joins TRBV4-3 and TRBJ1-3; no clear D gene. The CDR3 has 16 amino acids. Looked up from germline, CDR1 is LGHNA and CDR2 is YSLEER. CDR3 residues: CASSQGMAHSENTIYF. The CDR3 nucleotides are TGCGCCAGCAGCCAAGGTATGGCACACTCTGAAAACACCATATATTTT.

The chain combines TRBV20-1 with TRBJ1-1; perhaps TRBD1 as D (6 bases). The V gene lost 5 bases and the J gene lost 2 bases, with 18 bases spanning the gap. Germline CDR1 DFQATT, CDR2 SNEGSKA (reference sequence). The CDR3 covers 15 residues. The CDR3 here is CSAGGGGGLNTEAFF. The DNA of the CDR3 is TGCAGTGCTGGAGGGGGTGGGGGTCTCAACACTGAAGCTTTCTTT.

This clonotype was seen repeatedly, ten times or more. This chain connects TRBV12-3 or TRBV12-4 to TRBJ1-4; D is undetermined. V was trimmed by 1 base and J by 6 bases, leaving 9 bases between them. The CDR3 runs 14 residues. This CDR3 is CASSLDGWDEKLFF. The CDR3 nucleotides read TGTGCCAGCAGTTTAGACGGCTGGGATGAAAAACTGTTTTTT.

This clonotype was seen at least ten times. The J gene is TRBJ2-6, the V gene TRBV12-3 or TRBV12-4, with D possibly being TRBD1 (6 bases). Deletions cut 2 bases from V and 1 base from J, with 6 bases between. The CDR3 sequence is 15 residues long. The CDR3 reads CASSLRGSGANVLTF. The CDR3 region has the DNA TGTGCCAGCAGTTTAAGGGGGTCTGGGGCCAACGTCCTGACTTTC.

This clonotype was counted a few times. This rearrangement joins TRBV20-1 to TRBJ1-3; a weak D match, TRBD1 (6 bases). Germline V gives CDR1 DFQATT, CDR2 SNEGSKA (reference sequence). This CDR3 has 13 amino acids. V shed 4 bases and J shed 0 bases, with 7 bases lying between them. Written as DNA, the CDR3 is TGCAGTGCTAACAGGGACTCTGGAAACACCATATATTTT. Translation: CSANRDSGNTIYF.

This clonotype has ten or more counts. The chain has TRBV7-2 and TRBJ1-2; TRBD1 matches at 8 bases. The V segment lost 2 bases and the J segment 2 bases; nucleotides outside the gene matches: 4. CDR1 is SGHTA and CDR2 is FQGNSA in the germline V gene. The CDR3 runs 15 residues. The CDR3 DNA reads TGTGCCAGCAGCTTAAATCAGGGGGCCAACTATGGCTACACCTTC. Its protein product is CASSLNQGANYGYTF.

In this sample, this clonotype turned up a few times. The chain recombines TRBV4-3 with TRBJ1-6, with D possibly being TRBD1 (5 bases). CDR1 and CDR2 (germline): LGHNA, YSLEER. This CDR3 contains 15 residues. Trimming stripped 1 base from V and 10 bases from J, with 14 bases between. In nucleotides, the CDR3 is TGCGCCAGCAGCCAAGTTCGGTCAGGGCTCTCACCCCTCCACTTT. Amino acid sequence: CASSQVRSGLSPLHF.

The chain combines TRBV7-8 with TRBJ2-2; 7 bases align to TRBD1. The CDR3 covers 15 residues. The trim removed 4 bases at V and 5 bases at J, leaving 7 bases unmatched. Germline lookup yields CDR1 SGHVS and CDR2 FQNEAQ. As DNA, the CDR3 is TGTGCCAGCAGCTCGGACAGGCTCCAGACCGGGGAGCTGTTTTTT. Amino acids: CASSSDRLQTGELFF.

This clonotype was detected many times. CDR3 in amino acids: CASTPFGSGGSDTQYF. The CDR3 region has the DNA TGTGCCAGCACCCCTTTTGGTAGCGGGGGGTCCGATACGCAGTATTTT. This chain connects TRBV28 to TRBJ2-3; TRBD2 aligns across 10 bases. CDR1 and CDR2 from the germline V gene are MDHEN and SYDVKM. The junction had 13 bases not matched to a gene; V was cut back by 7 bases and J by 6 bases. The CDR3 covers 16 residues.

This clonotype has at least ten counts. CDR3 sequence: CASSFGHLNTEAFF. DNA for the CDR3: TGTGCCAGCAGCTTTGGACACCTAAACACTGAAGCTTTCTTT. The V and J genes are TRBV7-9 and TRBJ1-1; D may be TRBD1 (5 bases). Trimming took 3 bases from V and 2 from J, leaving 10 bases between them. The length of the CDR3 is 14 residues. The germline V gene has CDR1 SEHNR and CDR2 FQNEAQ (reference sequence).

This chain uses TRBV5-1 with TRBJ2-7; possible D gene TRBD2, 6 bases. There are 14 residues in the CDR3. The V gene's germline CDR1 is SGHRS and CDR2 YFSETQ. With 2 bases removed from V and 2 bases from J, the gap between germline ends came to 11 bases. CDR3 DNA: TGCGCCAGCAGCTTATCGGGACTGCCCTACGAGCAGTACTTC. Translating gives CASSLSGLPYEQYF.

This clonotype was seen at least ten times. This chain connects TRBV4-2 to TRBJ1-4; D remains ambiguous. The CDR3 sequence is 15 residues long. V lost 4 bases to trimming and J lost 4 bases, with 13 bases between them. Germline CDR1 and CDR2: LGHNA and YNFKEQ. The CDR3 reads CASSRMGTFNEKLFF. Written as DNA, the CDR3 is TGTGCCAGCAGCCGGATGGGAACCTTTAATGAAAAACTGTTTTTT.

This clonotype was seen at least ten times. The CDR3 here is CASSVGLAGGHNEQFF. The CDR3, as DNA: TGTGCCAGCAGCGTTGGATTAGCGGGGGGGCATAATGAGCAGTTCTTC. This chain links TRBV5-5 with TRBJ2-1, with 11 nucleotides matching TRBD2. The CDR3 covers 16 residues. Germline CDR1 reads SGHKS; CDR2 reads YYEKEE (reference sequence). J was trimmed by 7 bases and V by 4 bases; bases with no gene match: 10.

This clonotype has a count of ten or more. The chain recombines TRBV6-5 with TRBJ2-3; D possibly corresponds to TRBD2 (5 bases). This CDR3 spans 16 amino acids. V dropped 4 bases and J dropped 0 bases, with 14 bases sitting between them. Germline CDR1 reads MNHEY; CDR2 reads SVGAGI. The CDR3 region has the DNA TGTGCCAGCAGTTCCCGGGATCTATTTAGCACAGATACGCAGTATTTT. This sequence encodes CASSSRDLFSTDTQYF.

This clonotype has just a few counts. This chain connects TRBV7-2 to TRBJ1-5, with D uncertain. Germline V gene lookup returns CDR1 SGHTA and CDR2 FQGNSA. This CDR3 is built from 14 residues. With 1 base removed from V and 9 bases from J, the gap between germline ends came to 13 bases. CDR3: CASSLDSTPRPQHF. DNA of the CDR3: TGTGCCAGCAGCTTAGACAGCACCCCAAGGCCCCAGCATTTT. Full variable domain (remainder filled in from reference TRBV7-2 and TRBJ1-5): GAGVSQSPSNKVTEKGKDVELRCDPISGHTALYWYRQSLGQGLEFLIYFQGNSAPDKSGLPSDRFSAERTGGSVSTLTIQRTQQEDSAVYLCASSLDSTPRPQHFGDGTRLSIL.

This clonotype was counted at least ten times. V is TRBV28 and J is TRBJ2-7; D perhaps matches TRBD1 (6 bases). Germline V lookup: CDR1 MDHEN, CDR2 SYDVKM. The germline V and J ends were trimmed by 2 bases and 1 base, with 12 bases remaining between them. This CDR3 has 15 residues. The CDR3 protein is CASSLRGTLSYEQYF. The CDR3 coding sequence is TGTGCCAGCAGTTTAAGAGGGACACTATCCTACGAGCAGTACTTC.

This clonotype was seen a handful of times. J is TRBJ2-7 and V is TRBV5-1; TRBD2 might be the D (5 bases). The CDR3 is 11 residues long. V was trimmed by 6 bases and J by 5 bases, leaving 9 bases between them. Germline lookup yields CDR1 SGHRS and CDR2 YFSETQ. The CDR3 protein is CASTLTNEQYF. CDR3 sequence (DNA): TGCGCCAGCACCCTGACTAACGAGCAGTACTTC.

This clonotype was seen a few times. J is TRBJ1-5 and V is TRBV2, with D maybe TRBD1 (5 bases). The CDR3 runs 15 residues. Trimming cost V 7 bases and J 0 bases, with 13 bases left between them. CDR1 and CDR2 (germline): SNHLY, FYNNEI. Here the CDR3 DNA reads TGTGCCAGCACCGGGACTGACTATAGCAATCAGCCCCAGCATTTT. Protein product: CASTGTDYSNQPQHF.